The sequence of this T cell receptor beta chain was determined in a study of T cell responses to AZD1222 COVID-19 vaccine. Study observations and caveats: Two doses of AZD1222 preceded a rise in Spike-specific TCR breadth and depth.

Sequencing was performed with immunoSEQ multiplex PCR; in TCRdb, only in-frame clones are kept and a portion is missing. Here the sample spans approximately 61,000 clones, around 85% being singletons. Comments on this clone: Its target is unknown.

This TCR came from an adult who received the AZD1222 COVID-19 vaccine. Sequenced here: peripheral blood, sampled 28 days after the second AZD1222 dose.

CDR3 region: CATSDRDSLWGYTF. CDR3 DNA sequence: TGTGCCACCAGCGACCGGGACAGTCTGTGGGGCTACACCTTC. The rearrangement joins TRBV24-1 to TRBJ1-2; 7 nucleotides align to TRBD1. The junction had 12 bases not matched to a gene; V was cut back by 7 bases and J by 8 bases. This CDR3 is 14 amino acids long. CDR1 and CDR2 (germline): KGHDR, SFDVKD.